The 20 T cell receptor beta chains presented below share a single source sample, sequenced in a study of blood T cells in healthy people across ages. A sample-barcoded 5' primer and a J-beta primer mix were used in a second PCR of roughly 7 to 11 cycles. Each CDR3 protein is one row after TCRdb ran MiXCR on the 5' RACE reads. Among 600,000 to 900,000 distinct CDR3 sequences listed, roughly 25% were seen once. These same records also appear under a second study, on T cells of mothers and their children.

The specimen was blood. These receptors originate from a boy younger than 18 in good health.

This clonotype was found a few times. V is TRBV2 and J is TRBJ2-2; D remains unclear. There are 14 residues in the CDR3. CDR1 is SNHLY and CDR2 is FYNNEI in the germline V gene. The V gene lost 2 bases and the J gene lost 4 bases, with 8 bases spanning the gap. The CDR3 loop reads CASSERPPTGELFF. The CDR3 coding sequence is TGTGCCAGCAGTGAAAGGCCACCCACCGGGGAGCTGTTTTTT.

The V and J genes are TRBV15 and TRBJ2-5, with TRBD1 matching over 8 bases. The CDR3 is 14 residues long. In germline, CDR1 is LNHNV, CDR2 YYDKDF (reference sequence). With 7 bases clipped from V and 5 bases from J, the junction kept 9 bases outside the gene matches. The CDR3 loop is CATTDRGSGETQYF. CDR3 in DNA: TGTGCCACCACCGACAGGGGCTCGGGGGAGACCCAGTACTTC.

This clonotype occurred a few times. The J gene is TRBJ2-5, the V gene TRBV3-1; 9 nucleotides line up with TRBD1. V shed 5 bases and J 4 bases; nucleotides not matched to a gene: 8. Germline V CDR1 and CDR2: LGHDT, YNNKEL (reference sequence). This CDR3 spans 15 amino acids. CDR3 loop: CASSARDRVLETQYF. The CDR3 DNA follows: TGTGCCAGCAGCGCCCGGGACAGGGTATTAGAGACCCAGTACTTC.

This clonotype has at least ten counts. The chain recombines TRBV29-1 with TRBJ1-2; a weak D match, TRBD1 (6 bases). V was pared by 7 bases and J by 2 bases, with 17 bases between. Per germline, CDR1 SQVTM and CDR2 ANQGSEA. This CDR3 contains 14 residues. CDR3 protein: CSADRGGLNYGYTF. CDR3 in DNA: TGCAGCGCTGATCGCGGGGGGCTGAACTATGGCTACACCTTC.

The genes are TRBV20-1 and TRBJ2-1, with D maybe TRBD2 (7 bases). The CDR3 is 16 residues long. V was pared by 1 base and J by 2 bases, with 15 bases between. Germline CDR1 DFQATT, CDR2 SNEGSKA (reference sequence). CDR3 sequence: CSARVLGGAAYNEQFF. The CDR3 nucleotides read TGCAGTGCTAGAGTTCTGGGGGGGGCGGCCTACAATGAGCAGTTCTTC.

This clonotype appeared a single time. The V and J genes are TRBV10-3 and TRBJ2-5, with 8 bases identical to TRBD2. Trimming cost V 3 bases and J 5 bases; bases outside gene matches: 5. CDR1 is ENHRY, CDR2 SYGVKD, per germline. This CDR3 contains 14 residues. The CDR3: CAISEAGDWETQYF. The CDR3 DNA is TGTGCCATCAGTGAAGCGGGAGATTGGGAGACCCAGTACTTC.

This chain connects TRBV10-3 to TRBJ1-1; D gene uncertain. V lost 7 bases to trimming and J lost 1 base, with 13 bases between them. Germline V gene sequence: CDR1 ENHRY, CDR2 SYGVKD. The CDR3 has 14 residues. CDR3 coding DNA: TGTGCCATCACGGACGGACGGGGGAACACTGAAGCTTTCTTT. Protein product: CAITDGRGNTEAFF.

The DNA for the CDR3 is TGCGCCAGCAGCTTGGCCCCGGGGGATGAGCAGTTCTTC. Protein sequence: CASSLAPGDEQFF. This sequence joins TRBV5-1 and TRBJ2-1; weak D call: TRBD2 (6 bases). V lost 0 bases and J lost 8, with 9 bases in between. CDR1 is SGHRS and CDR2 is YFSETQ in the germline V gene. The CDR3 covers 13 residues.

In its sample, this clonotype was seen a few times. CDR3 nucleotides: TGTGCCAGCTGGGGGGTCTCCTCTGGGGCCAACGTCCTGACTTTC. This sequence encodes CASWGVSSGANVLTF. V and J are TRBV28 and TRBJ2-6; D perhaps matches TRBD2 (6 bases). Trimming took 8 bases from V and 0 from J, leaving 11 bases between them. The V gene's germline CDR1 is MDHEN and CDR2 SYDVKM. The CDR3 is 15 amino acids.

This clonotype appeared a few times. This chain links TRBV14 with TRBJ2-2; D may match TRBD1 or TRBD2 (5 bases each). Germline V gives CDR1 SGHDN, CDR2 FVKESK. This CDR3 spans 16 amino acids. Trimming removed 2 bases from V and 0 bases from J, with 10 bases in between. The CDR3 sequence is CASSQLGDANTGELFF. The DNA of the CDR3 is TGTGCCAGCAGCCAACTGGGGGACGCGAACACCGGGGAGCTGTTTTTT.

The sample holds a few counts of this clonotype. V is TRBV5-1 and J is TRBJ2-5, with 12 bases lining up with TRBD2. The length of the CDR3 is 15 residues. Trimming cost V 3 bases and J 6 bases; bases outside gene matches: 6. CDR1 and CDR2 (germline): SGHRS, YFSETQ. CDR3 amino acids: CASSSWTSGDQTQYF. In DNA, the CDR3 is TGCGCCAGCAGCTCCTGGACTAGCGGGGACCAGACCCAGTACTTC. The full variable domain, rest sourced from reference TRBV5-1 and TRBJ2-5, is KAGVTQTPRYLIKTRGQQVTLSCSPISGHRSVSWYQQTPGQGLQFLFEYFSETQRNKGNFPGRFSGRQFSNSRSEMNVSTLELGDSALYLCASSSWTSGDQTQYFGPGTRLLVL.

This clonotype appeared a few times. CDR3 loop: CASRGLLSTDTQYF. As DNA, the CDR3 is TGTGCCAGCAGGGGACTCCTCTCCACAGATACGCAGTATTTT. This chain uses TRBV28 with TRBJ2-3, with D possibly being TRBD2 (6 bases). The CDR3 has 14 amino acids. In germline, CDR1 is MDHEN, CDR2 SYDVKM. V was cut by 6 bases and J by 2 bases, with 12 bases left in between.

The chain joins TRBV29-1 to TRBJ2-1, with 8 bases fitting TRBD2. CDR1 is SQVTM and CDR2 is ANQGSEA in the germline V gene. With V trimmed by 1 base and J by 12 bases, 8 bases remained unmatched. CDR3 size: 13 residues. The CDR3 reads CSVEASSSGGQFF. The CDR3 DNA sequence: TGCAGCGTTGAAGCCTCCTCAAGCGGGGGGCAGTTCTTC.

This clonotype was detected a few times. This chain connects TRBV20-1 to TRBJ2-5, with 9 bases matching TRBD2. Germline V gene lookup returns CDR1 DFQATT and CDR2 SNEGSKA (reference sequence). The CDR3 extends over 17 amino acids. Unmatched junction bases numbered 12, after V lost 3 bases and J lost 1 base. Here the CDR3 reads CSARAVTSGGPQETQYF. The DNA for the CDR3 is TGCAGTGCTAGGGCAGTGACTAGCGGAGGTCCCCAAGAGACCCAGTACTTC.

The table lists this clonotype with a few counts. This chain connects TRBV7-8 to TRBJ1-2; D might be TRBD1 (5 bases). V lost 2 bases to trimming and J lost 6 bases, with 16 bases between them. The CDR3 spans 15 residues. CDR1 is SGHVS, CDR2 FQNEAQ, per germline. DNA for the CDR3: TGTGCCAGCAGCTTACAGGACGCCCGGGGGAATGGCTACACCTTC. It yields the protein CASSLQDARGNGYTF.

This chain joins TRBV7-9 and TRBJ1-3; D not resolved. The length of the CDR3 is 16 residues. V lost 6 bases and J lost 0, with 15 bases in between. Germline CDR1 reads SEHNR; CDR2 reads FQNEAQ (reference sequence). In DNA form, the CDR3 reads TGTGCCAGCAGTTTACGAGAAGAGAACTCTGGAAACACCATATATTTT. Residues: CASSLREENSGNTIYF.

This clonotype was observed a handful of times. V usage is TRBV29-1 and J usage is TRBJ2-3; tentatively, D is TRBD1 (6 bases). CDR1 and CDR2 from the germline V gene are SQVTM and ANQGSEA. V lost 7 bases, J lost 4 bases, and 21 bases lay in between. This CDR3 comprises 15 residues. The CDR3 DNA follows: TGCAGCGGTGATCAGGCTGGCTCAGGGGCAGATACGCAGTATTTT. This sequence encodes CSGDQAGSGADTQYF.

This clonotype was picked up many times. The V and J genes are TRBV6-5 and TRBJ2-1, with D perhaps TRBD2 (6 bases). From germline, CDR1 is MNHEY and CDR2 SVGAGI. V was clipped by 2 bases and J by 3 bases, with 8 bases between them. This CDR3 has 14 residues. This CDR3 reads CASSYGGLYNEQFF. In DNA, the CDR3 is TGTGCCAGCAGTTACGGGGGACTCTACAATGAGCAGTTCTTC.

This clonotype was seen a few times. The V call is TRBV9, the J call TRBJ2-6; the D is unclear. Germline V lookup: CDR1 SGDLS, CDR2 YYNGEE. The CDR3 spans 18 residues. Trimming shortened V by 3 bases and J by 0 bases, and 16 bases separated the two germline ends. Here the CDR3 reads CASSARQGPSSGANVLTF. The CDR3 bases are TGTGCCAGCAGCGCAAGACAAGGCCCCAGCTCTGGGGCCAACGTCCTGACTTTC.

In regard to this clonotype: This may come from a read error, since a much larger clone is one base off. The J gene is TRBJ1-2, the V gene TRBV7-9; D perhaps matches TRBD1 (6 bases). Deletions cut 5 bases from V and 3 bases from J, with 13 bases between. The CDR3 extends over 14 amino acids. From germline, CDR1 is SEHNR and CDR2 FQNEAQ (reference sequence). The chain's CDR3 is CASSPMGADYGYTF. The CDR3 nucleotides are TGTGCCAGCAGCCCTATGGGGGCAGACTATGGCTACACCTTC.